The 8 T cell receptor beta chains listed next were all sequenced from one sample in a study of vaccination and CD4 T cells after COVID-19. Noted treatment: approximately nine-day PBMC culture with coronavirus spike peptide pools or control peptides (ViraFEST assay). Their recognized antigens are unknown. With the Oncomine TCR Beta short-read assay, DNA from cultured CD4+ T cells was sequenced. In TCRdb, the PCR reads were re-called with MiXCR into one record per CDR3 protein. Of 20,000 to 25,000 distinct CDR3 sequences listed, roughly 60% are singletons. The material was CD4+ T cells from blood, cultured in vitro, obtained before SARS-CoV-2 vaccination. The origin of the receptors is a human donor who received a COVID-19 vaccine.

J is TRBJ2-1 and V is TRBV15, with 11 nucleotides matching TRBD2. This CDR3 is built from 13 residues. The trim removed 4 bases at V and 12 bases at J, leaving 5 bases unmatched. Per the germline V gene, CDR1 is LNHNV and CDR2 is YYDKDF (reference sequence). The CDR3, as DNA: TGTGCCACCAGCATCTCCGGACTAGCGGGGCAGTTCTTC. It specifies CATSISGLAGQFF.

The CDR3 DNA follows: TGTGCCAGCAGTTTGCAGGGAATAGCTGGGGCCAACGTCCTGACTTTC. It specifies CASSLQGIAGANVLTF. The chain carries TRBV27 and TRBJ2-6; tentatively, D is TRBD1 (5 bases). Germline V gene lookup returns CDR1 MNHEY and CDR2 SMNVEV (reference sequence). The CDR3 has 16 amino acids. With 3 bases removed from V and 2 bases from J, the gap between germline ends came to 11 bases.

J is TRBJ1-2 and V is TRBV19; D is unclear. The CDR3 loop spans 13 amino acids. Germline CDR1 reads LNHDA; CDR2 reads SQIVND (reference sequence). Trimming cost V 0 bases and J 2 bases, with 4 bases left between them. CDR3 region: CASSIDINYGYTF. The CDR3 bases are TGTGCCAGTAGTATAGACATAAACTATGGCTACACCTTC. Variable domain in full (rest from reference TRBV19 and TRBJ1-2): DGGITQSPKYLFRKEGQNVTLSCEQNLNHDAMYWYRQDPGQGLRLIYYSQIVNDFQKGDIAEGYSVSREKKESFPLTVTSAQKNPTAFYLCASSIDINYGYTFGSGTRLTVV.

This rearrangement joins TRBV5-1 to TRBJ1-2; D is possibly TRBD1 (6 bases). The CDR3 is made up of 14 amino acids. Trimming cost V 4 bases and J 5 bases, with 15 bases left between them. The germline gives CDR1 SGHRS, CDR2 YFSETQ. CDR3 in DNA: TGCGCCAGCAGCCTTTTTGGGGGCGGGTATGGCTACACCTTC. Amino acid sequence: CASSLFGGGYGYTF.

The chain is built from TRBV20-1 and TRBJ1-1; TRBD1 agrees at 7 bases. V trimming: 6 bases; J trimming: 3 bases; junction bases outside the gene matches: 4. This CDR3 region has 12 residues. Germline V gene data show CDR1 as DFQATT and CDR2 as SNEGSKA (reference sequence). The CDR3 sequence is CSAQGGDTEAFF. CDR3 coding DNA: TGCAGTGCCCAGGGGGGGGACACTGAAGCTTTCTTT.

The chain recombines TRBV30 with TRBJ1-3, with 9 bases fitting TRBD1. Germline V gene data show CDR1 as GTSNPN and CDR2 as SVGIG (reference sequence). The CDR3 consists of 19 residues. The V and J ends lost 0 bases and 0 bases, in that order; junction bases with no gene match: 12. The CDR3 bases are TGTGCCTGGAGTGTACTTCGGACAGGGGCCCCGAGCTCTGGAAACACCATATATTTT. This encodes CAWSVLRTGAPSSGNTIYF.

This clonotype was seen a few times. The V gene is TRBV15, the J gene TRBJ1-2; D may be TRBD1 (5 bases). Germline V gene sequence: CDR1 LNHNV, CDR2 YYDKDF (reference sequence). The ends were cut back, 3 bases at V and 1 base at J, with 18 bases in the middle. The CDR3 is 17 amino acids. The CDR3 spells CATSSFWTGVSNYGYTF. CDR3 DNA sequence: TGTGCCACCAGCAGCTTTTGGACGGGGGTCAGTAACTATGGCTACACCTTC.

This chain links TRBV7-2 with TRBJ2-2, with 14 bases matching TRBD2. This CDR3 has 17 amino acids. From germline, CDR1 is SGHTA and CDR2 FQGNSA. The V segment lost 5 bases and the J segment 6 bases; nucleotides outside the gene matches: 8. The CDR3 sequence: CASSRDGTSGGAGELFF. The CDR3 nucleotides read TGTGCCAGCAGCCGAGACGGGACTAGCGGGGGCGCCGGGGAGCTGTTTTTT.